A selection of T cell receptor beta chains follows, all from one sample in a study of cytomegalovirus exposure and HLA in healthy donors. The repertoire was sequenced with immunoSEQ multiplex PCR; TCRdb's copy has only in-frame clones and lacks some. This table has under 200,000 clones, approximately 80% appearing once. What was sequenced was PBMCs. Source of these receptors: a man aged 60-69 years in good health and CMV-seronegative. Both conserved end residues are part of each CDR3. D genes are given only for firm matches. Size values are once, few and many counts, or a class for expanded clones, and some rows have none.

>TRBJ1-2|TRBD1|-|TRBV30
CAWRKTGPVGGYTF
TGTGCCTGGAGGAAGACAGGGCCTGTTGGAGGCTACACCTTC
>TRBJ1-2|TRBD1|-|TRBV28
CASRGTVVYGYTF
TGTGCCAGCAGGGGGACAGTCGTCTATGGCTACACCTTC
>TRBJ1-1|-|-|TRBV5-4
CASSFGANTEAFF
TGTGCCAGCAGCTTCGGAGCGAACACTGAAGCTTTCTTT
>TRBJ2-6|TRBD1|-|TRBV27
CASSHRQGAYVGANVLTF
TGTGCCAGCAGTCATCGACAGGGGGCCTATGTTGGGGCCAACGTCCTGACTTTC
>TRBJ1-5|-|-|TRBV19
CASSRSRGNGPQHF
TGTGCCAGTAGCCGCTCGAGAGGCAATGGGCCCCAGCATTTT
>TRBJ2-5|-|once|TRBV27
CASSPYRSPLETQYF
TGTGCCAGCAGCCCATACAGATCCCCCCTGGAGACCCAGTACTTC
>TRBJ2-7|-|few|TRBV27
CASSLYLTGTYEQYF
TGTGCCAGCAGTCTCTACCTCACAGGGACCTACGAGCAGTACTTC
>TRBJ2-3|TRBD2|-|TRBV7-9
CASSRRAGGRYDTQYF
TGTGCCAGCAGCCGCCGAGCGGGGGGGCGGTATGATACGCAGTATTTT
>TRBJ2-7|-|-|TRBV7-6
CASSSTVNSYEQYF
TGTGCCAGCAGCTCGACAGTAAACTCCTACGAGCAGTACTTC
>TRBJ1-2|-|-|TRBV5-8
CASDTEEAYTF
TGTGCCAGCGATACGGAGGAAGCCTACACCTTC
>TRBJ2-2|-|-|TRBV5-1
CASLAPSNTGELFF
TGCGCCAGCCTGGCCCCTTCGAACACCGGGGAGCTGTTTTTT
>TRBJ1-4|-|-|TRBV2
CASSTDRGRRFF
TGTGCCAGCAGTACCGACAGAGGAAGAAGGTTTTTT
>TRBJ1-2|TRBD1|few|TRBV4-1
CASSQGTGSGYTF
TGCGCCAGCAGCCAAGGGACAGGGTCTGGCTACACCTTC
>TRBJ1-1|-|-|TRBV6-6
CASSLNAGNTEAFF
TGTGCCAGCAGCCTTAACGCGGGGAACACTGAAGCTTTCTTT
>TRBJ2-7|TRBD2|-|TRBV5-1
CASSLAPLAGVGEQYF
TGCGCCAGCAGCTTGGCCCCACTAGCGGGAGTGGGAGAGCAGTACTTC
>TRBJ2-7|TRBD1|-|TRBV7-2
CASSLPLTGGNEQYF
TGTGCCAGCAGCTTACCACTGACAGGGGGCAACGAGCAGTACTTC
>TRBJ1-1|-|-|TRBV5-6
CASSLGRAAEAFF
TGTGCCAGCAGCTTGGGGCGGGCAGCTGAAGCTTTCTTT
>TRBJ1-2|-|few|TRBV6-1
CASSEPLRGSKGYTF
TGTGCCAGCAGTGAACCTCTAAGAGGGAGTAAAGGCTACACCTTC
>TRBJ2-3|TRBD2|once|TRBV6-6
CASRNTLAGDSDTQYF
TGTGCCAGCAGAAATACTCTAGCGGGAGATTCGGATACGCAGTATTTT
>TRBJ2-5|-|-|TRBV19
CASSPSGAGLFQETQYF
TGTGCCAGTAGTCCCTCCGGCGCGGGGCTATTCCAAGAGACCCAGTACTTC
>TRBJ1-5|TRBD1|-|TRBV4-2
CASSQTRGPETSNQPQHF
TGTGCCAGCAGCCAAACTAGGGGGCCTGAGACTAGCAATCAGCCCCAGCATTTT
>TRBJ1-4|-|-|TRBV7-6
CASSSRDSQKLFF
TGTGCCAGCAGCTCACGCGACAGCCAAAAACTGTTTTTT
>TRBJ1-5|-|-|TRBV29-1
CSVVDGAGNQPQNF
TGCAGCGTTGTTGATGGGGCCGGCAATCAGCCCCAGAATTTT
>TRBJ2-1|-|-|TRBV5-4
CASSLDMQGNNEQFF
TGTGCCAGCAGCTTGGATATGCAGGGGAACAATGAGCAGTTCTTC
>TRBJ2-2|TRBD1|-|TRBV4-1
CASSRQGFSNTGELFF
TGCGCCAGCAGCCGACAGGGCTTCTCGAACACCGGGGAGCTGTTTTTT
>TRBJ2-2|TRBD1|-|TRBV6-1
CASIQTGSGTGELFF
TGTGCCAGCATACAGACAGGGTCGGGAACCGGGGAGCTGTTTTTT
>TRBJ2-5|-|-|TRBV29-1
CSVDSGSGETQYF
TGCAGCGTTGATAGCGGCAGTGGAGAGACCCAGTACTTC
>TRBJ1-1|-|-|TRBV28
CASTFQLQGMTEAFF
TGTGCCAGCACATTCCAACTCCAGGGGATGACTGAAGCTTTCTTT
>TRBJ1-2|-|-|TRBV29-1
CSVEGGFGYTF
TGCAGCGTTGAGGGGGGGTTCGGCTACACCTTC
>TRBJ1-2|TRBD1|-|TRBV2
CASSLDRGGNYGYTF
TGTGCCAGCAGCCTCGACAGGGGAGGGAACTATGGCTACACCTTC
>TRBJ2-7|TRBD1|-|TRBV6-1
CASRATGSSYEQYF
TGTGCCAGCAGGGCGACAGGGAGCTCCTACGAGCAGTACTTC
>TRBJ2-2|-|once|TRBV19
CASSREASITGELFF
TGTGCCAGTAGTAGGGAAGCTAGCATCACCGGGGAGCTGTTTTTT